The sequence of this T cell receptor beta chain was determined in a study of blood T cell repertoires in COVID-19. Study-level information: COVID-19 samples collected from the United States, Italy and Spain covered acute and convalescent phases.

As originally analysed: Researchers report that nucleated cell counts were estimated from reference gene primer amplification. The method was immunoSEQ multiplex PCR; TCRdb's version includes in-frame clones alone and lacks a portion of them. D and trimming come from the DNA, and the V and J calls and clone size come from that table. The repertoire holds 110,000 to 150,000 clones, 86% seen once, with 4.3% in the top ten. In germline, CDR1 is KGHSH, CDR2 LQKENI. V was pared by 4 bases and J by 7 bases, with 6 bases of the junction left unmatched. The CDR3 runs to 14 residues. Cohorts were determined from participant-reported clinical history. Two negative PCRs, clearance, or symptom resolution characterized the recovered Cohort 3 donors.

The chain links TRBV18 to TRBJ1-5; 8 positions match TRBD1. The receptor was isolated from a man aged 50 or older who had recovered from COVID-19. Sequencing used PBMCs or T cells enriched from blood (not recorded which). The CDR3 DNA reads as TGTGCCAGCTCACTCAACGGACAGGGACAGCCCCAGCATTTT. It encodes CASSLNGQGQPQHF.